These T cell receptor beta chains were read from a single sample in a study of shared clonotypes between healthy human individuals. The assay was immunoSEQ multiplex PCR, and TCRdb's table has in-frame clones only and misses some. The table has about 1.1 million clones, about 80% seen once. Specimen: memory CD4+ T cells from PBMCs. These receptors all come from a man younger than 30 in good health. Some clones in this sample may be carry-over from other donors' samples. Both conserved end residues are part of each CDR3. Fields, in order: clone size, D gene, V gene, J gene, CDR3 DNA, CDR3 protein. The D gene is left open where the match is weak. Part of the rows lack a size; the others show once, few, many or a class for expanded clones.

>many|-|TRBV5-4|TRBJ2-1
TGTGCCAGCAGCTTGGAGACGGGCAATGAGCAGTTCTTC
CASSLETGNEQFF
>-|TRBD1|TRBV6-6|TRBJ1-2
TGTGCCAGCAGTTACAAAGGGACAGTCGGCTACACCTTC
CASSYKGTVGYTF
>-|-|TRBV30|TRBJ1-4
TGTGCCTGGAGTGACTTTGGCGGTTTCGTCGAGGTTGAAAAACTGTTTTTT
CAWSDFGGFVEVEKLFF
>-|TRBD2|TRBV27|TRBJ2-7
TGTGCCAGCAGTCCAAGGGCGGGAGGATACGAGCAGTACTTC
CASSPRAGGYEQYF
>-|TRBD1|TRBV7-2|TRBJ1-2
TGTGCCAGCAGCCCGGGACAGGGGGCTGTCTATGGCTACACCTTC
CASSPGQGAVYGYTF
>-|-|TRBV11-3|TRBJ2-1
TGTGCCAGCAGCTTAGGATGGGGGAAGGAGGGGTTTTACAATGAGCAGTTCTTC
CASSLGWGKEGFYNEQFF
>-|-|TRBV5-4|TRBJ1-1
TGTGCCAGCAGCACCCGGGGGCCGAACACTGAAGCTTTCTTT
CASSTRGPNTEAFF
>once|-|TRBV7-8|TRBJ2-5
TGTGCCAGCAGCCCCCTCCGGGGCAGCGAGACCCAGTACTTC
CASSPLRGSETQYF
>-|-|TRBV2|TRBJ1-1
TGTGCCAGCAGTTACTACTCTGGGGCCACTGAAGCTTTCTTT
CASSYYSGATEAFF
>few|TRBD1|TRBV19|TRBJ1-2
TGTGCCAGTAGTCCCCCCGGGTTAGACAGGGGGCTTCTCTATGGCTACACCTTC
CASSPPGLDRGLLYGYTF
>few|-|TRBV6-5|TRBJ2-3
TGTGCCAGCAGTTACGAGGGACGCGGCACAGATACGCAGTATTTT
CASSYEGRGTDTQYF
>-|TRBD1|TRBV7-2|TRBJ1-1
TGTGCCTGCTCGCCCTGGACAGGGAAGAACACTGAAGCTTTCTTT
CACSPWTGKNTEAFF
>-|TRBD1|TRBV4-2|TRBJ1-2
TGTGCCAGCAGCCAAGAGACAGGGCATATCTATGGCTACACCTTC
CASSQETGHIYGYTF
>once|-|TRBV4-3|TRBJ2-5
TGCGCCAGCAGCCTGACAGTCCAAGAGACCCAGTACTTC
CASSLTVQETQYF
>-|-|TRBV16|TRBJ1-1
TGTGCCAGCAGCCAAGAGGGCCGGGGGCAGCGAGGGACTGAAGCTTTCTTT
CASSQEGRGQRGTEAFF
>once|-|TRBV5-4|TRBJ2-3
TGTGCCAGCAGCCTCCTTAATAGCGGCACAGATACGCAGTATTTT
CASSLLNSGTDTQYF
>-|-|TRBV28|TRBJ2-1
TGTGCCAGCAGTTCCTATGGGGCGGACCTCTCCTACAATGAGCAGTTCTTC
CASSSYGADLSYNEQFF
>-|TRBD1|TRBV27|TRBJ2-7
TGTGCCAGCAGTTCCACAGGGGTCGAGCAGTACTTC
CASSSTGVEQYF
>-|TRBD2|TRBV4-2|TRBJ2-5
TGTGCCAGCAGCCGACTAGCGGATGGGGAGACCCAGTACTTC
CASSRLADGETQYF
>-|-|TRBV13|TRBJ1-1
TGTGCCAGCAGCTTCGGACCTCTAGACACTGAAGCTTTCTTT
CASSFGPLDTEAFF
>few|TRBD1|TRBV27|TRBJ2-7
TGTGCCAGCAGTTTATCTATTCGGGACAGATTCTCCTACGAGCAGTACTTC
CASSLSIRDRFSYEQYF
>-|TRBD2|TRBV5-1|TRBJ2-3
TGCGCCAGCAGCTTGGTGGTCGGCGGGGGTGGAGATGCAGATACGCAGTATTTT
CASSLVVGGGGDADTQYF
>-|TRBD2|TRBV19|TRBJ2-1
TGTGCCAGTGGGGCTAGCGGTTCCTACAATGAGCAGTTCTTC
CASGASGSYNEQFF
>-|-|TRBV2|TRBJ2-5
TGTGCCAGCAGTGGGGACCTGGGGGAGACCCAGTACTTC
CASSGDLGETQYF
>-|-|TRBV19|TRBJ1-5
TGTGCCAGTACCGCGTTTAAGAGCAATCAGCCCCAGCATTTT
CASTAFKSNQPQHF
>-|-|TRBV5-8|TRBJ2-7
TGTGCCAGCAGCGAGGGGGATGTTCCCTACGAGCAGTACTTC
CASSEGDVPYEQYF
>-|TRBD2|TRBV18|TRBJ2-3
TGTGCCAGCTCCCCCCGGGAGGGCAGGGGCACAGATACGCAGTATTTT
CASSPREGRGTDTQYF
>-|-|TRBV6-1|TRBJ1-1
TGTGCCAGCAGTGAAGGGGGGGGGATGAACACTGAAGCTTTCTTT
CASSEGGGMNTEAFF
>-|TRBD1|TRBV27|TRBJ1-1
TGTGCCAGCAGACTCCAGGGGGCAAACACTGAAGCTTTCTTT
CASRLQGANTEAFF
>-|TRBD1|TRBV2|TRBJ1-2
TGTGCCAGCGGCGAGGGACAGGTCTCTGGCTACACCTTC
CASGEGQVSGYTF
>-|-|TRBV7-9|TRBJ2-3
TGTGCCAGCAGCCGGACGGGAGATACGCAGTATTTT
CASSRTGDTQYF